Presented here are 30 T cell receptor beta chains from one specimen sequenced in a study of blood T cell repertoires in COVID-19. Here immunoSEQ multiplex PCR was the method, and the copy in TCRdb shows in-frame clones only, minus some. The sample includes 250,000 to 350,000 clones, 75% to 90% of them seen just once. The sample was peripheral blood. These TCRs come from a woman aged 50 to 65 who had recovered from COVID-19.

The chain combines TRBV19 with TRBJ2-7; TRBD1 matches at 7 bases. Germline CDR1 LNHDA, CDR2 SQIVND (reference sequence). The CDR3 contains 15 residues. J gave up 0 bases and V 5 bases, and 7 bases lay outside the gene matches. The CDR3 here is CASSLYRDSSYEQYF. For the CDR3, the DNA is TGTGCCAGTAGTCTATACCGGGACAGCTCCTACGAGCAGTACTTC.

This chain links TRBV30 with TRBJ2-5; possibly TRBD1 for D (5 bases). The CDR3 is made up of 14 amino acids. V lost 7 bases and J lost 2, with 17 bases in between. Germline assignment: CDR1 GTSNPN and CDR2 SVGIG (reference sequence). The CDR3 here is CASHHRTFQETQYF. The CDR3 coding sequence is TGTGCCTCTCACCATCGGACATTTCAAGAGACCCAGTACTTC. The complete variable domain, with remaining parts taken from reference TRBV30 and TRBJ2-5, reads SQTIHQWPATLVQPVGSPLSLECTVEGTSNPNLYWYRQAAGRGLQLLFYSVGIGQISSEVPQNLSASRPQDRQFILSSKKLLLSDSGFYLCASHHRTFQETQYFGPGTRLLVL.

The chain uses TRBV27 and TRBJ1-6; D gene unclear. V gave up 3 bases and J gave up 4 bases, with 16 bases separating them. The CDR3 runs to 17 residues. Germline V gene data show CDR1 as MNHEY and CDR2 as SMNVEV (reference sequence). CDR3 protein: CASSFVARRYYNSPLHF. The DNA of the CDR3 is TGTGCCAGCAGTTTCGTTGCTCGCCGGTATTATAATTCACCCCTCCACTTT.

This clone was counted only a few times. The sample has other DNA sequences that encode this CDR3 too. V usage is TRBV5-1 and J usage is TRBJ2-1, with 8 bases that match TRBD1. The CDR3 runs to 14 residues. J lost 6 bases, V lost 4 bases, and 6 bases had no gene match. Germline values: CDR1 SGHRS, CDR2 YFSETQ. The CDR3: CASSPQGAGNEQFF. CDR3 coding DNA: TGCGCCAGCAGCCCCCAGGGGGCGGGCAATGAGCAGTTCTTC.

The chain couples TRBV30 to TRBJ1-6; perhaps TRBD1 as D (6 bases). CDR1 GTSNPN and CDR2 SVGIG come from the germline V gene (reference sequence). V lost 0 bases to trimming and J lost 5 bases, with 11 bases between them. This CDR3 spans 15 amino acids. CDR3 protein: CAWSVQGPNNSPLHF. CDR3 DNA sequence: TGTGCCTGGAGTGTACAGGGACCGAATAATTCACCCCTCCACTTT.

The chain employs TRBV6-5 and TRBJ1-5; unclear D gene. The germline V gene has CDR1 MNHEY and CDR2 SVGAGI. V gave up 2 bases and J gave up 0 bases, with 11 bases separating them. This CDR3 has 16 amino acids. DNA of the CDR3: TGTGCCAGCAGTTACCGACACCGACATAGCAATCAGCCCCAGCATTTT. Translated, it gives CASSYRHRHSNQPQHF.

The chain employs TRBV6-5 and TRBJ1-4; D gene unclear. There are 16 residues in the CDR3. The germline V and J ends were trimmed by 4 bases and 6 bases, with 18 bases remaining between them. CDR1 is MNHEY and CDR2 is SVGAGI in the germline V gene. CDR3 region: CASSLGRGSGDEKLFF. The CDR3 nucleotides are TGTGCCAGCAGTTTGGGCCGGGGTTCCGGTGATGAAAAACTGTTTTTT.

This clone appeared once. The genes are TRBV11-3 and TRBJ2-3; TRBD2 agrees at 11 bases. The CDR3 extends over 17 amino acids. The germline CDR1 and CDR2 sequences are SGHNT and YENEEA. Trimming took 1 base from V and 3 from J; bases not matched to a gene: 6. This CDR3 is CASSLALAGGETDTQYF. The CDR3, as DNA: TGTGCCAGCAGCTTAGCCCTAGCGGGAGGTGAGACAGATACGCAGTATTTT.

The V and J genes are TRBV18 and TRBJ2-3; 8 bases agree with TRBD1. J lost 3 bases, V lost 6 bases, and 5 bases had no gene match. The CDR3 runs 14 residues. The germline gives CDR1 KGHSH, CDR2 LQKENI. The CDR3 protein is CASSDRVETDTQYF. The CDR3 bases are TGTGCCAGCTCGGACAGGGTCGAGACAGATACGCAGTATTTT.

The chain carries TRBV13 and TRBJ1-1; a weak D match, TRBD1 (5 bases). V lost 6 bases, J lost 6 bases, and 20 bases lay in between. CDR1 and CDR2 (germline): PRHDT, FYEKMQ (reference sequence). The CDR3 extends over 15 amino acids. In DNA form, the CDR3 reads TGTGCCAGCAGGGATTTCGGGGGACCGGACGCTGAAGCTTTCTTT. Encoded protein: CASRDFGGPDAEAFF.

The chain uses TRBV5-1 and TRBJ1-1; weak D call: TRBD1 (6 bases). Germline V gene lookup returns CDR1 SGHRS and CDR2 YFSETQ. Trimming removed 4 bases from V and 1 base from J, with 8 bases in between. The CDR3 is 13 amino acids. This CDR3 reads CASSGTQNTEAFF. Written as DNA, the CDR3 is TGCGCCAGCAGCGGGACACAGAACACTGAAGCTTTCTTT.

This chain joins TRBV6-5 and TRBJ2-5; D might be TRBD2 (7 bases). CDR1 MNHEY and CDR2 SVGAGI come from the germline V gene. Trimming left V 2 bases short and J 7 bases short, with 8 bases between. CDR3 size: 12 residues. In DNA, the CDR3 is TGTGCCAGCAGTTACAGGGGGGGGACCCAGTACTTC. Amino acid sequence: CASSYRGGTQYF.

Only a few counts were recorded for this clone. The chain couples TRBV7-2 to TRBJ2-3, with 14 bases aligning to TRBD2. Germline V lookup: CDR1 SGHTA, CDR2 FQGNSA. Trimming cost V 5 bases and J 5 bases; bases outside gene matches: 12. The CDR3 length is 18 residues. CDR3 sequence: CASSLLPPGTSGGDTQYF. Written as DNA, the CDR3 is TGTGCCAGCAGCCTACTACCCCCTGGGACTAGCGGGGGAGATACGCAGTATTTT. The whole variable domain, remainder taken from reference TRBV7-2 and TRBJ2-3, is GAGVSQSPSNKVTEKGKDVELRCDPISGHTALYWYRQSLGQGLEFLIYFQGNSAPDKSGLPSDRFSAERTGGSVSTLTIQRTQQEDSAVYLCASSLLPPGTSGGDTQYFGPGTRLTVL.

The CDR3 here is CASYRGLTEAFF. The CDR3 DNA reads as TGTGCCAGTTACAGGGGGCTGACTGAAGCTTTCTTT. The chain uses TRBV19 and TRBJ1-1, with 9 bases identical to TRBD1. The germline V gene encodes CDR1 LNHDA and CDR2 SQIVND (reference sequence). V lost 8 bases to trimming and J lost 5 bases; unmatched junction nucleotides: 3. The CDR3 sequence is 12 residues long.

This clone was observed a handful of times. This chain links TRBV7-2 with TRBJ2-7; 11 nucleotides align to TRBD2. The CDR3 consists of 16 residues. Germline loops: CDR1 SGHTA, CDR2 FQGNSA. V lost 3 bases and J lost 2; bases outside the gene matches: 6. The CDR3: CASSFLAGGSPYEQYF. For the CDR3, the DNA is TGTGCCAGCAGCTTCCTAGCGGGGGGTAGTCCCTACGAGCAGTACTTC. Complete variable domain (other parts from reference TRBV7-2 and TRBJ2-7): GAGVSQSPSNKVTEKGKDVELRCDPISGHTALYWYRQSLGQGLEFLIYFQGNSAPDKSGLPSDRFSAERTGGSVSTLTIQRTQQEDSAVYLCASSFLAGGSPYEQYFGPGTRLTVT.

This sequence joins TRBV7-9 and TRBJ1-2; 7 nucleotides align to TRBD1. This CDR3 comprises 14 residues. J lost 4 bases, V lost 1 base, and 3 bases had no gene match. Per the germline V gene, CDR1 is SEHNR and CDR2 is FQNEAQ (reference sequence). The DNA for the CDR3 is TGTGCCAGCAGCTTAGGGCAGGGGGGCTATGGCTACACCTTC. It codes for CASSLGQGGYGYTF.

V usage is TRBV4-1 and J usage is TRBJ1-6; D gene unclear. The CDR3 loop spans 13 amino acids. The V gene lost 0 bases and the J gene lost 14 bases, with 11 bases spanning the gap. From germline, CDR1 is MGHRA and CDR2 YSYEKL. The CDR3 sequence: CASSQDGLRSLHF. Written as DNA, the CDR3 is TGCGCCAGCAGCCAAGATGGGCTTAGATCCCTCCACTTT.

This clone came up once. At one of its ends the junction is not consistent with the germline gene, which may arise from a read error. The rearrangement uses TRBV7-3 and TRBJ2-7; weak D call: TRBD2 (6 bases). The CDR3 is 13 residues long. Germline CDR1 and CDR2: SGHTA and FQGTGA. This CDR3 is CASSFTGVDRADF. The DNA for the CDR3 is TGTGCCAGCAGCTTTACGGGGGTAGACAGAGCCGACTTC.

The V and J genes are TRBV4-3 and TRBJ1-2; D remains ambiguous. There are 13 residues in the CDR3. V lost 0 bases, J lost 7 bases, and 9 bases lay in between. From germline, CDR1 is LGHNA and CDR2 YSLEER. This CDR3 is CASSQDLVAGYTF. The DNA of the CDR3 is TGCGCCAGCAGCCAAGATCTGGTGGCTGGCTACACCTTC.

J is TRBJ2-5 and V is TRBV7-3; the match to TRBD2 covers 11 bases. This CDR3 has 15 amino acids. The germline CDR1 and CDR2 sequences are SGHTA and FQGTGA. Germline trimming cut 5 bases from V and 5 bases from J; bases unmatched to any gene: 7. In DNA, the CDR3 is TGTGCCAGCAGCATAGCGGGAGGGGAGATCGAGACCCAGTACTTC. This encodes CASSIAGGEIETQYF.

J is TRBJ1-2 and V is TRBV24-1; 7 bases line up with TRBD1. This CDR3 has 13 residues. The germline V gene encodes CDR1 KGHDR and CDR2 SFDVKD. The trim removed 4 bases at V and 12 bases at J, leaving 10 bases unmatched. The CDR3 loop reads CATSDRTTGHHTF. CDR3 nucleotides: TGTGCCACCAGTGACCGAACGACAGGGCACCACACCTTC.

The gene calls are TRBV4-3 and TRBJ1-2; D is ambiguous. The CDR3 totals 14 residues. CDR1 is LGHNA, CDR2 YSLEER, per germline. V lost 0 bases and J 5 bases, leaving 10 bases between the germline ends. CDR3 coding DNA: TGCGCCAGCAGCCAAGAGGTGTTGAGGTATGGCTACACCTTC. It yields the protein CASSQEVLRYGYTF.

The rearrangement links TRBV7-2 to TRBJ2-7; 7 bases are shared with TRBD2. Losses at the gene ends were 5 bases for V and 3 bases for J; bases not matched to a gene: 10. Germline V lookup: CDR1 SGHTA, CDR2 FQGNSA. This CDR3 spans 15 amino acids. The CDR3 sequence is CASSPSGGRRYEQYF. Written as DNA, the CDR3 is TGTGCCAGCAGCCCCTCCGGCGGGAGACGCTACGAGCAGTACTTC.

This clone was counted only a few times. The chain couples TRBV19 to TRBJ1-2; D call uncertain. V gave up 6 bases and J gave up 3 bases, with 11 bases separating them. This CDR3 is built from 13 residues. Germline V CDR1 and CDR2: LNHDA, SQIVND (reference sequence). The CDR3 DNA reads TGTGCCAGTAGGATGCACGTAGACTATGGCTACACCTTC. This gives the protein CASRMHVDYGYTF.

The chain carries TRBV5-1 and TRBJ2-6; D perhaps matches TRBD1 (6 bases). Trimming cost V 7 bases and J 0 bases, with 8 bases left between them. CDR3 length: 14 amino acids. Germline CDR1 is SGHRS and CDR2 is YFSETQ. CDR3 amino acids: CASGQSSGANVLTF. The CDR3 DNA sequence: TGCGCCAGCGGACAGAGCTCTGGGGCCAACGTCCTGACTTTC.

CDR3 amino acids: CASSLQGASGNTIYF. The CDR3 nucleotides are TGTGCCAGCAGTTTACAGGGGGCGTCTGGAAACACCATATATTTT. V gene TRBV7-2 combines with J gene TRBJ1-3; 9 bases map to TRBD1. The CDR3 loop spans 15 amino acids. The germline V gene encodes CDR1 SGHTA and CDR2 FQGNSA. Trimming took 6 bases from V and 1 from J; bases not matched to a gene: 4.

The CDR3, as DNA: TGTGCCAGCAGCTTGATCTCAGGGACCGGGGAGCTGTTTTTT. Protein sequence: CASSLISGTGELFF. The chain combines TRBV5-6 with TRBJ2-2; D is possibly TRBD1 (5 bases). Per germline, CDR1 SGHDT and CDR2 YYEEEE. The CDR3 is 14 residues long. The ends were cut back, 1 base at V and 5 bases at J, with 9 bases in the middle.

This clone was seen just once. The V and J genes are TRBV30 and TRBJ1-2, with D perhaps TRBD1 (6 bases). The CDR3 is 15 amino acids. Germline V CDR1 and CDR2: GTSNPN, SVGIG (reference sequence). The V end lost 5 bases, the J end lost 5 bases, and 21 bases lay between the germline ends. CDR3 sequence: CAWSSNVRDTYGYTF. CDR3 nucleotides: TGTGCCTGGTCCTCAAACGTCCGGGACACATATGGCTACACCTTC. The whole variable domain, remainder taken from reference TRBV30 and TRBJ1-2, is SQTIHQWPATLVQPVGSPLSLECTVEGTSNPNLYWYRQAAGRGLQLLFYSVGIGQISSEVPQNLSASRPQDRQFILSSKKLLLSDSGFYLCAWSSNVRDTYGYTFGSGTRLTVV.

V is TRBV6-2 or TRBV6-3 and J is TRBJ1-6; TRBD1 aligns across 7 bases. J lost 5 bases, V lost 5 bases, and 9 bases had no gene match. Germline CDR1 reads MNHEY; CDR2 reads SVGEGT. The CDR3 has 16 amino acids. CDR3 sequence reads: CASSLSGQQDNSPLHF. Written as DNA, the CDR3 is TGTGCCAGCAGTCTCTCGGGACAGCAAGATAATTCACCCCTCCACTTT.

This clone showed up just once. The V and J genes are TRBV4-2 and TRBJ2-5; 10 nucleotides match TRBD1. Per germline, CDR1 LGHNA and CDR2 YNFKEQ. The CDR3 extends over 18 amino acids. After removal of 0 bases from V and 4 bases from J, the junction contained 11 bases not matched to a gene. The CDR3: CASSQDRTGQGSGETQYF. The DNA for the CDR3 is TGTGCCAGCAGCCAAGATCGTACGGGACAGGGGTCGGGAGAGACCCAGTACTTC.